This entry features one T cell receptor (beta chain) sequence. Its specificity is unknown. The data stem from a study of Ad26.COV2.S vaccination and SARS-CoV-2 variants. For the study at large: Ad26.COV2.S shots went into the muscle once or twice, 56 days apart. Whole-study results and caveats: Placebo recipients had lower spike-specific TCR breadth than vaccine recipients.

Germline V lookup: CDR1 SGHDT, CDR2 YYEEEE. The CDR3 consists of 13 residues. The ends were cut back, 0 bases at V and 1 base at J, with 5 bases in the middle. Assay: immunoSEQ multiplex PCR; the TCRdb copy retains only in-frame clones and omits some. The sample contains 430,000 or so clones, approximately 90% of which appear only once. Indicated treatment: around 19 received Ad26.COV2.S at low or high dose, single or two shots; roughly five received placebo; per-sample allocation not given. Following the first vaccine or placebo injection, samples were taken on day 63. The sequence derives from a person between 18 and 60 years old who received the Ad26.COV2.S COVID-19 vaccine or a placebo. The specimen was peripheral blood, collected in a trial of Ad26.COV2.S vaccine versus placebo. The chain combines TRBV5-6 with TRBJ2-7; no clear D. The CDR3 loop reads CASSLGVSYEQYF. The CDR3 coding sequence is TGTGCCAGCAGCTTGGGGGTGTCCTACGAGCAGTACTTC. The full variable domain, its missing parts supplied by reference TRBV5-6 and TRBJ2-7, is DAGVTQSPTHLIKTRGQQVTLRCSPKSGHDTVSWYQQALGQGPQFIFQYYEEEERQRGNFPDRFSGHQFPNYSSELNVNALLLGDSALYLCASSLGVSYEQYFGPGTRLTVT.